Here is one T cell receptor (beta chain) with its context. This clonotype is deemed medium-sized (0.01 to 0.1%). The antigen it binds to is not known. Base qualities are not at hand, and no much larger clone is one base apart. Using SuperScript III with primers targeting the alpha and beta constant regions, approximately 500 ng of RNA was reverse transcribed. Alpha and beta chain libraries were generated separately via chain-specific third strand synthesis with multiplexing indices. In the protocol, all rearrangements within a chain were amplified with a single primer pair so that primer bias was avoided, and molecular barcodes were added to each cDNA molecule. Purified cDNA was ligated with T4 RNA Ligase 1 onto a 5' RACE adapter bearing a random hexamer and the SP2 sequencing primer site. Second strand synthesis was primed from the SP2 site with Phusion polymerase, using slow temperature ramps to favor optimal annealing. Joined together, two random hexamer sequences that had both been added before amplification formed the 12-nucleotide barcode of each molecule. A brief initial PCR introduced P5 and P7 adapter elements together with a second index, and a roughly 23-cycle amplification PCR using P5s and P7 primers was subsequently performed. Libraries received approximately 25 PCR cycles in total, were quantified on a Qubit, sized on a Bioanalyzer, and diluted to around 4 nM. Sequencing of the normalized libraries was done on an Illumina MiSeq using 2 x 250 paired-end kits. Reverse transcription reactions were cleaned up on MinElute columns and eluted into about 11 ul Tris-Cl. Adapter ligations ran for around 25 hours at 16 degrees C and were afterwards cleaned with AMPure XP beads at a 1:1 ratio. The paper's processing steps were these. A modified Decombinator processed the demultiplexed FASTQ files and output V, J, insert and barcode information. Sequences sharing a barcode but differing from the dominant sequence were discarded as errors, and barcodes clustered at Levenshtein distance 3 were counted to estimate original cDNA molecules. The R packages ineq, vegan, igraph and RCytoscape were used for downstream analyses, together with IMGT nomenclature and CDR3 definitions. To avoid skew from clonal expansion, each TCR was counted once, and V gene usage was computed over distinct sequences. Whenever two unique CDR3 amino acid sequences within a donor differed by a single Levenshtein edit, similarity networks linked them. Published HIV-specific CDR3s (about 100 alpha, 700 or so beta) and CMV-specific CDR3s (about 13 alpha, 200 to 300 beta) were assembled and queried against the repertoires. Random subsampling to size-matched repertoires showed patients' decreased diversity was not caused by their lower sequence numbers. Starting from the raw public reads, TCRdb applied fastp trimming at Q25, assembled clones with MiXCR and retained in-frame beta chains. Duplicate CDR3 protein sequences are folded into a single record with the most common DNA and genes. The V and J calls were not made by the authors but by TCRdb's processing. The sample records around 4,800 distinct CDR3 sequences, about 8% of which are singletons. Approximately 30% of the sample rests with the top ten.

This sample stems from a study of HIV-infected patients and healthy controls (dated by TCRdb to the mid-2010s). As for the study more broadly: Although they stayed below normal ranges, CD4 counts in most of the 16 patients rose modestly but significantly after three months of therapy. The CD4:CD8 ratio rose slightly, whereas CD8 counts showed no consistent shift during early therapy. Viral load became undetectable in about 70% of the 16 patients by the second bleed and in all patients after a further year of therapy. Patients exhibited no overall T-cell lymphocytopenia, and total CDR3 counts per chain were not significantly different from those of controls. Whether deep TCR repertoire sequencing of small blood samples from HIV patients could capture immune perturbation and reconstitution was tested in the study. Overall study results and their limits: Compared with controls, HIV-infected patients showed significantly different mean usage of eight alpha and eight beta V genes. The observed differences in diversity could not be explained by the slight differences in age and sex profiles between the study cohorts. HIV-infected repertoires showed significantly elevated mean Gini indices relative to controls, which possibly reflects oligoclonality. In the samples, alpha-beta chain pairing was left undetermined. HLA typing of donors was not performed in the study. Differing numbers of distinct sequences in patients and controls hindered comparison, and size-matching assigned excessive weight to rare events in the HIV-infected data. During therapy, a significant decrease in frequency was seen for HIV-associated CDR3s, whereas no significant change was found for CMV-associated CDR3s, although most of them became more frequent. The use of whole blood limited sequencing depth and precluded separation of the dynamics of distinct T-cell subpopulations. Roughly threefold more distinct CDR3s and higher Shannon diversity were observed in healthy control repertoires than in untreated HIV+ repertoires. Healthy controls shared more CDR3s between individuals than HIV+ patients, by Jaccard index and by count of highly shared sequences. MAIT cell alpha-chain CDR3s were present at high frequency in healthy controls but severely depleted in HIV+ repertoires. Processing was restricted to sixteen HIV-infected individuals, which the authors judged to be a major constraint on the generalizability of the findings. The apparent post-therapy recovery of the Gini index in HIV-infected patients was not reproduced in size-matched repertoire data.

Looking up the germline V gene yields CDR1 SGHTA and CDR2 FQGNSA. The CDR3 numbers 22 residues from cysteine through phenylalanine. Only the CDR3 part of the read is kept: 66 bases, read in frame from the first base. V has 1 base trimmed and J has 0 bases trimmed; junction bases matching no gene number 21. Whole blood was used without fractionating the cells, so the repertoire represented all peripheral T cells without sorting. For RNA extraction, about 2.3 ml of peripheral blood was collected into Tempus tubes. The study enrolled HIV-infected adults who had not yet received antiretroviral therapy and were about to begin treatment, and it processed the first sixteen eligible patients. Treatment interruptions were among the grounds for excluding patients from enrollment, as were febrile or AIDS-related illness, tumors, hepatitis B or C coinfection, immunomodulatory therapy and recent vaccination. Residual genomic DNA was removed with the TURBO-DNase kit and globin mRNA was depleted with GLOBINclear. The study collected pretreatment blood from HIV-infected patients just before antiretroviral therapy was started.

This TCR came from an adult with HIV infection. This chain joins TRBV7-2 to TRBJ2-1, and TRBD2 aligns with 7 junction nucleotides. The source was blood, collected before antiretroviral therapy. The CDR3 has the sequence CASSLDPRLAVAYLSSYNEQFF. The sequence in DNA is TGTGCCAGCAGCTTAGACCCGCGACTAGCAGTTGCTTACCTTAGCTCCTACAATGAGCAGTTCTTC.